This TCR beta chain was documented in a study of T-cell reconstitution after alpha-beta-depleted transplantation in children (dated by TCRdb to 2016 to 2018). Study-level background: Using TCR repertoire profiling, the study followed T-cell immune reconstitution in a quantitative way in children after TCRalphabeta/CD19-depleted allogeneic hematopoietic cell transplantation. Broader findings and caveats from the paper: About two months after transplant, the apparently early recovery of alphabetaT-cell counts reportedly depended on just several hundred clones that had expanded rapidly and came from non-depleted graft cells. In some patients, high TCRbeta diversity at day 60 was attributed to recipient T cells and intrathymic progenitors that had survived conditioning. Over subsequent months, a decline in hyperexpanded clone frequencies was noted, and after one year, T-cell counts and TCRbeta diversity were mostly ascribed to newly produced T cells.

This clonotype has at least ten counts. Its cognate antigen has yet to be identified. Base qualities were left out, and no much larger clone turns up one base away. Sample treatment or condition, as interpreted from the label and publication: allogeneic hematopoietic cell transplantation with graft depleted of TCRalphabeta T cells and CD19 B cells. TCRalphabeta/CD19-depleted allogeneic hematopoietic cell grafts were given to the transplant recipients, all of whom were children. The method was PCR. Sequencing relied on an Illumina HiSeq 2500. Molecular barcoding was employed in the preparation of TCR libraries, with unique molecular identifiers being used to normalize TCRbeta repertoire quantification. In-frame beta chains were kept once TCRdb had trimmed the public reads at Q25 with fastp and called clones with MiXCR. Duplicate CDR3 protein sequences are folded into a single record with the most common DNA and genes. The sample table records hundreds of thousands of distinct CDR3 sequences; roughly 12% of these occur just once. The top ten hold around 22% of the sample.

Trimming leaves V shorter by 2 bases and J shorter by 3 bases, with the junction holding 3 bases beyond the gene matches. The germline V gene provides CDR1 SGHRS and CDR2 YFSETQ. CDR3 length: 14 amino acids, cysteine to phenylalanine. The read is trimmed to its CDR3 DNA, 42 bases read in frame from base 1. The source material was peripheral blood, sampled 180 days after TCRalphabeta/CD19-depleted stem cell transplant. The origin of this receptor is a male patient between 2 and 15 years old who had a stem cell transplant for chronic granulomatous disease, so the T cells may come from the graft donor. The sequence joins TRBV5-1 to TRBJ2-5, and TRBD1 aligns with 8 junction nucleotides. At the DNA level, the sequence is TGCGCCAGCAGCTTTTGGACAGGGAAAGAGACCCAGTACTTC. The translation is CASSFWTGKETQYF.